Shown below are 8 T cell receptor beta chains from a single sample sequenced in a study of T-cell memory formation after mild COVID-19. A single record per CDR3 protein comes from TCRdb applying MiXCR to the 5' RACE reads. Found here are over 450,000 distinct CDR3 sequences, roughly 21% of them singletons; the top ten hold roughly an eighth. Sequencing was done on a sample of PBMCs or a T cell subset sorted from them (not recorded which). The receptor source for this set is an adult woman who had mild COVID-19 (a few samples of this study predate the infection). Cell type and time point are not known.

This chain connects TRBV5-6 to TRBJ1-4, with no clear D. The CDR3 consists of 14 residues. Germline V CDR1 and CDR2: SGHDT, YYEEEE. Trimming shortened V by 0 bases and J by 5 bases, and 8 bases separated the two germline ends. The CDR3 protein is CASSLGRWNEKLFF. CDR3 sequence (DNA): TGTGCCAGCAGCTTGGGACGGTGGAATGAAAAACTGTTTTTT.

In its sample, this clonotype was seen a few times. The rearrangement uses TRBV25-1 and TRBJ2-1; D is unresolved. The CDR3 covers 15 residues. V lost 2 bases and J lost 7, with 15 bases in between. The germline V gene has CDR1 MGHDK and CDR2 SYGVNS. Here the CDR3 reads CASSEDSKVGNEQFF. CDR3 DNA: TGTGCCAGCAGTGAAGACTCGAAGGTGGGGAATGAGCAGTTCTTC.

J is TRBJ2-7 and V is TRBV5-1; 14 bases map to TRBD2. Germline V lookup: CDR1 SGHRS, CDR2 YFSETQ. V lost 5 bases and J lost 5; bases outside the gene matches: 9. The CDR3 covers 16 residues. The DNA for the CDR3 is TGCGCCAGCAGTTGGCCCCCGGGACTAGCGGGGGACGAGCAGTACTTC. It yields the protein CASSWPPGLAGDEQYF.

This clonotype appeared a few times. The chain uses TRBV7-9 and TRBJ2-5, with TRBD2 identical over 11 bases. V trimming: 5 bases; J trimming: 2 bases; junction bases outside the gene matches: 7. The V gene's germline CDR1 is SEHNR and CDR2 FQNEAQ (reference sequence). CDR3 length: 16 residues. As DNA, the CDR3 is TGTGCCAGCAGCATCGGGACTAGCGGAGGGCAAGAGACCCAGTACTTC. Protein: CASSIGTSGGQETQYF.

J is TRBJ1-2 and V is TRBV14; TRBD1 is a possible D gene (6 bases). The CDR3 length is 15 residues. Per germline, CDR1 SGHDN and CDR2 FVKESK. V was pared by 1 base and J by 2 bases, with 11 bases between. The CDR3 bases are TGTGCCAGCAGCCAAGTTCTGACAGGCAACTATGGCTACACCTTC. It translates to CASSQVLTGNYGYTF.

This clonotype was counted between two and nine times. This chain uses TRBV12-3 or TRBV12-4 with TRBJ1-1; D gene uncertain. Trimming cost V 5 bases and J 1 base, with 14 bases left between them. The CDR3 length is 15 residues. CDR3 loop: CASSPRQRQNTEAFF. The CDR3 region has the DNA TGTGCCAGCAGTCCCCGGCAACGACAGAACACTGAAGCTTTCTTT.

CDR3 sequence reads: CASSQEGFGANVLTF. In DNA, the CDR3 is TGTGCCAGCAGTCAGGAGGGATTTGGGGCCAACGTCCTGACTTTC. The chain employs TRBV27 and TRBJ2-6; possibly TRBD2 for D (6 bases). Germline assignment: CDR1 MNHEY and CDR2 SMNVEV (reference sequence). CDR3 length equals 15 residues. The germline V and J ends were trimmed by 5 bases and 3 bases, with 11 bases remaining between them.

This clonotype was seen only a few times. DNA for the CDR3: TGTGCCAGCCGGGCCCGAGGGGCTACAGATACGCAGTATTTT. This sequence encodes CASRARGATDTQYF. The chain links TRBV6-5 to TRBJ2-3, with D possibly called TRBD1 or TRBD2 (5 bases each). V gave up 8 bases and J gave up 3 bases, with 15 bases separating them. The germline V gene has CDR1 MNHEY and CDR2 SVGAGI. The CDR3 is 14 amino acids.